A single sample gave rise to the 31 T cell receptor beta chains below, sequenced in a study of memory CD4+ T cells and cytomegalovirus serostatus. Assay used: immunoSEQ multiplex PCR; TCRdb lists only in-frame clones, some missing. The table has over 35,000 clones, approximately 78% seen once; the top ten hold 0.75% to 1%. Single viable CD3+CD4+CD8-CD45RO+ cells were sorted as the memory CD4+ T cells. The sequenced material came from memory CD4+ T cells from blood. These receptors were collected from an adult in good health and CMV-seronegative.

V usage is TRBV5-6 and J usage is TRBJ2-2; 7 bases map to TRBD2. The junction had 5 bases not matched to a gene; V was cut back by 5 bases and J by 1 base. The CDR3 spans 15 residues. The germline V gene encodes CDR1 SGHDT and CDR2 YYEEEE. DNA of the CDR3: TGTGCCAGCAGACCCTCGGGGGGGAACACCGGGGAGCTGTTTTTT. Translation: CASRPSGGNTGELFF.

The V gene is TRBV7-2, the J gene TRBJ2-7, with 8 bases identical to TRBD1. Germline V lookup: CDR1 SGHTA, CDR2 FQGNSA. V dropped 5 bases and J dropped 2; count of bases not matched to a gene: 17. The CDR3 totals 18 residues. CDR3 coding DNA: TGTGCCAGCAGCACCCGAGCACACGACGACAGGGGCACCTACGAGCAGTACTTC. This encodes CASSTRAHDDRGTYEQYF.

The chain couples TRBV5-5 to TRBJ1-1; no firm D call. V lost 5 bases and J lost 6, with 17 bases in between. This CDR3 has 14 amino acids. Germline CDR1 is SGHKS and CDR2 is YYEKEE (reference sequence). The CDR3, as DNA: TGTGCCAGCAGGGTTAGACTCGACCACCCTGAAGCTTTCTTT. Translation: CASRVRLDHPEAFF.

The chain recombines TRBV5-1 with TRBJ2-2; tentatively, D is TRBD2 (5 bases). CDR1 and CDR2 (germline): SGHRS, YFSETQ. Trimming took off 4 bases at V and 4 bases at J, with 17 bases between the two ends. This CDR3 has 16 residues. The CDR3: CASSQAVSKLTGELFF. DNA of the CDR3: TGCGCCAGCAGCCAAGCGGTATCAAAGCTCACCGGGGAGCTGTTTTTT.

The CDR3: CSVEAGRGANVLTF. The CDR3 DNA follows: TGCAGCGTTGAGGCCGGCAGAGGAGCCAACGTCCTGACTTTC. V usage is TRBV29-1 and J usage is TRBJ2-6; D uncertain. The V gene's germline CDR1 is SQVTM and CDR2 ANQGSEA. The CDR3 is made up of 14 amino acids. V was shortened by 3 bases and J by 7 bases, with 13 bases between the two germline ends.

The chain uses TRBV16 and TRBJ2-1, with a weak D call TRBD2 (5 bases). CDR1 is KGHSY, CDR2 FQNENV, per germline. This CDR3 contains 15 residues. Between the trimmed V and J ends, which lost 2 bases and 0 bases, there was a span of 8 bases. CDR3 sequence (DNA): TGTGCCAGCAGCCAAAACAGCGGCTCCTACAATGAGCAGTTCTTC. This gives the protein CASSQNSGSYNEQFF.

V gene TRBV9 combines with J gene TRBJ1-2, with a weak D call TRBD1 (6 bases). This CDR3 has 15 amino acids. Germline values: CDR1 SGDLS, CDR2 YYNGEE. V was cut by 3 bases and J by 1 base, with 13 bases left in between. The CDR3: CASSESTGNNYGYTF. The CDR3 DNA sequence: TGTGCCAGCAGCGAATCCACAGGGAATAACTATGGCTACACCTTC.

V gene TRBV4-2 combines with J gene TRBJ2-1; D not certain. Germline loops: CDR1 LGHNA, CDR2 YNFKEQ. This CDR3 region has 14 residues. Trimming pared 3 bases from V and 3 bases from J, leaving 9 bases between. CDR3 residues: CASSQQVGYNEQFF. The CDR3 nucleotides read TGTGCCAGCAGCCAGCAAGTGGGCTACAATGAGCAGTTCTTC.

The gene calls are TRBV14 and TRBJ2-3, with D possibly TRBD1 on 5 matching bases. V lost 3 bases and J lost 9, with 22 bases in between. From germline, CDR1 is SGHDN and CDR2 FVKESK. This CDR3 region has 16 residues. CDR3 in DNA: TGTGCCAGCAGCCAGCAGCCAGGCGGATCAGGGAACACGCAGTATTTT. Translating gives CASSQQPGGSGNTQYF.

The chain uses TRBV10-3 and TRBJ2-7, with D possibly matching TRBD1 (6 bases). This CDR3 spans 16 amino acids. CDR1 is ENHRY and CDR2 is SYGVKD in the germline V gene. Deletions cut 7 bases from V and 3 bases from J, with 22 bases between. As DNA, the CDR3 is TGTGCCATCACCTCGCGGTTCAGGGGCGCGGGCTACGAGCAGTACTTC. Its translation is CAITSRFRGAGYEQYF.

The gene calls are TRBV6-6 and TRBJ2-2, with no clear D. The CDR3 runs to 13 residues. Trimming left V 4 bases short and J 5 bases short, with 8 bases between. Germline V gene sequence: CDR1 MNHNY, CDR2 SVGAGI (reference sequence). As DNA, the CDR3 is TGTGCCAGCAGTTTAGGAGTAACCGGGGAGCTGTTTTTT. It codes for CASSLGVTGELFF.

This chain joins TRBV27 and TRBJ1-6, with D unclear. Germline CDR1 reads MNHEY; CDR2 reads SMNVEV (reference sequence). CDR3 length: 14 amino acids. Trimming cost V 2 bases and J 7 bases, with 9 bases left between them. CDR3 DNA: TGTGCCAGCAGTTTAGGAGGGTTCAATTCACCCCTCCACTTT. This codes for CASSLGGFNSPLHF.

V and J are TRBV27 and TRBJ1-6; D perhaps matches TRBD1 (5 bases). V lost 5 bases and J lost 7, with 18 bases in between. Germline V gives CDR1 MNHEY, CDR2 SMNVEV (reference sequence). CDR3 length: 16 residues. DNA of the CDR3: TGTGCCAGCAGTCTCACGCCGGGACCGATGAATTCACCCCTCCACTTT. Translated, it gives CASSLTPGPMNSPLHF.

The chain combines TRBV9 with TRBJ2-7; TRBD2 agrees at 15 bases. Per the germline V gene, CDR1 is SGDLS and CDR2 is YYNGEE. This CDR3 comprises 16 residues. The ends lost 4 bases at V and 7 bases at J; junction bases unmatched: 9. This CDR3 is CASSPRTSGGAGEQYF. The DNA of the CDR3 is TGTGCCAGCAGCCCTCGGACTAGCGGGGGGGCTGGGGAGCAGTACTTC.

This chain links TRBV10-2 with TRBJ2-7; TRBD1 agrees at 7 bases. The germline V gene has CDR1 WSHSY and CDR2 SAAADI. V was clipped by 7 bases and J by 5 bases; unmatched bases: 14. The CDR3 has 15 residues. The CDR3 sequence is CASISVATGDHEQYF. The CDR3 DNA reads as TGCGCCAGCATTTCGGTGGCTACAGGGGACCACGAGCAGTACTTC.

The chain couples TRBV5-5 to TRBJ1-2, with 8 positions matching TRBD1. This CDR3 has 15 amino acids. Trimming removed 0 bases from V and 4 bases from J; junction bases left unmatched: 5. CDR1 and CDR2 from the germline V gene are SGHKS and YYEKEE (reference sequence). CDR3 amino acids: CASSLGQGQIYGYTF. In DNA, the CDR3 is TGTGCCAGCAGCTTGGGACAGGGGCAGATCTATGGCTACACCTTC.

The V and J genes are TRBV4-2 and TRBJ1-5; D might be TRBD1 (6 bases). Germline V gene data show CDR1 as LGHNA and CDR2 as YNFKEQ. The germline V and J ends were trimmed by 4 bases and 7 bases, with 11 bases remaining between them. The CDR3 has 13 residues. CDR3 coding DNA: TGTGCCAGCAGCCCCGGGGGACACCAGCCCCAGCATTTT. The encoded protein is CASSPGGHQPQHF.

DNA for the CDR3: TGTGCCAGCAGCTTAACGCCGGGGGTGGAGACCCAGTACTTC. The encoded protein is CASSLTPGVETQYF. V usage is TRBV7-3 and J usage is TRBJ2-5; TRBD2 might be the D (6 bases). The CDR3 has 14 amino acids. Germline CDR1 and CDR2: SGHTA and FQGTGA. V dropped 0 bases and J dropped 5 bases, with 10 bases sitting between them.

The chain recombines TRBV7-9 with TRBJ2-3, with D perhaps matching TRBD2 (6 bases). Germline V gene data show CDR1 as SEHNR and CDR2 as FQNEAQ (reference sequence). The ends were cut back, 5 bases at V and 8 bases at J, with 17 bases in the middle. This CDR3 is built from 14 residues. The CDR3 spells CASSPGGSRRTQYF. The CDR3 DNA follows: TGTGCCAGCAGCCCCGGGGGATCCCGGCGTACGCAGTATTTT.

The CDR3: CASSPQAGTGSYEQYF. The CDR3, as DNA: TGTGCCAGCAGCCCCCAAGCGGGGACAGGCTCCTACGAGCAGTACTTC. The chain links TRBV7-2 to TRBJ2-7; a weak D match, TRBD1 (8 bases). The V end was cut by 5 bases, the J end by 0 bases, with 17 bases between. Per germline, CDR1 SGHTA and CDR2 FQGNSA. The CDR3 is made up of 16 amino acids.

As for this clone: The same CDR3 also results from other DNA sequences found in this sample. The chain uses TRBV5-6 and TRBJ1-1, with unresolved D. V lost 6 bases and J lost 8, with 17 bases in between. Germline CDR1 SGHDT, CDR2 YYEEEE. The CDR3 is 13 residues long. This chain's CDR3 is CASNLKGADEAFF. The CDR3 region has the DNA TGTGCCAGCAATCTTAAAGGTGCGGACGAAGCTTTCTTT. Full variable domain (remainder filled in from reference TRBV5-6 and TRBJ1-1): DAGVTQSPTHLIKTRGQQVTLRCSPKSGHDTVSWYQQALGQGPQFIFQYYEEEERQRGNFPDRFSGHQFPNYSSELNVNALLLGDSALYLCASNLKGADEAFFGQGTRLTVV.

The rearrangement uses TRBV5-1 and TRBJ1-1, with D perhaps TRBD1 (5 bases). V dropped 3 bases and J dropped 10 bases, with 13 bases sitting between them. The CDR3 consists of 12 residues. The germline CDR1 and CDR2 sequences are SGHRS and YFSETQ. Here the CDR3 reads CASSWGEGLAFF. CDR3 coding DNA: TGCGCCAGCAGCTGGGGAGAGGGGCTAGCTTTCTTT.

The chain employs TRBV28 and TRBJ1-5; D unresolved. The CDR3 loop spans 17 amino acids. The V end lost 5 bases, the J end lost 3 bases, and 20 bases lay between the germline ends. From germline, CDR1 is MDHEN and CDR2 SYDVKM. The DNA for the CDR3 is TGTGCCAGCAGTCCCCTCTCGAGCGCCGGGGTCAATCAGCCCCAGCATTTT. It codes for CASSPLSSAGVNQPQHF.

CDR3 region: CASSVSGTYTEAFF. CDR3 sequence (DNA): TGTGCCAGCAGCGTGTCCGGGACTTACACTGAAGCTTTCTTT. The chain is built from TRBV9 and TRBJ1-1; possibly TRBD1 for D (5 bases). This CDR3 comprises 14 residues. Germline V gives CDR1 SGDLS, CDR2 YYNGEE. With 2 bases removed from V and 3 bases from J, the gap between germline ends came to 11 bases.

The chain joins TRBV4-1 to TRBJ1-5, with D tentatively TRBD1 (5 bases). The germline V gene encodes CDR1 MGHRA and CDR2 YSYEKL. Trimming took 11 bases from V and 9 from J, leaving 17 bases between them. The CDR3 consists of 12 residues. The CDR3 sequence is CAPRDLQAPQHF. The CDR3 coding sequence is TGCGCCCCCCGGGACCTCCAGGCGCCCCAGCATTTT.

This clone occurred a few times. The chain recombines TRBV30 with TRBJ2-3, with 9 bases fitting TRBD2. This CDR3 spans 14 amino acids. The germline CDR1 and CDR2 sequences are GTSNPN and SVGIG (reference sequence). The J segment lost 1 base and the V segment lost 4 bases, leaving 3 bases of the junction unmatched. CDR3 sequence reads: CAWTIAGGTDTQYF. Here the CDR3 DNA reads TGTGCCTGGACGATAGCGGGGGGCACAGATACGCAGTATTTT.

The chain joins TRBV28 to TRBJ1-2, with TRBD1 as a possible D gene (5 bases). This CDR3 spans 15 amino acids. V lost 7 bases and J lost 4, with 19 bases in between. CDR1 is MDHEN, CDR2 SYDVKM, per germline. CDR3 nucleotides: TGTGCCAGCACCTCGACGGCGACCGGGGCCTATGGCTACACCTTC. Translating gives CASTSTATGAYGYTF.

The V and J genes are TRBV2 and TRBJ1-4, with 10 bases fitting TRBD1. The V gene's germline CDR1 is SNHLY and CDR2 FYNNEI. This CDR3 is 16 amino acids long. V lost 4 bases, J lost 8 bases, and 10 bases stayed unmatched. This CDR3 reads CASSASTGGGGEKLFF. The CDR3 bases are TGTGCCAGCAGTGCGTCGACAGGGGGCGGCGGGGAAAAACTGTTTTTT.

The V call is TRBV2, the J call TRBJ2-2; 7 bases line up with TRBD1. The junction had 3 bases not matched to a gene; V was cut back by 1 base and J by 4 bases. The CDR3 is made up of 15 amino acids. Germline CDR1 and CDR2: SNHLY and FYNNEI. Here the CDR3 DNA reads TGTGCCAGCAGTGAAGTCAGGGGGTCCACCGGGGAGCTGTTTTTT. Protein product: CASSEVRGSTGELFF. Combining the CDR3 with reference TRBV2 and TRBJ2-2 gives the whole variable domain EPEVTQTPSHQVTQMGQEVILRCVPISNHLYFYWYRQILGQKVEFLVSFYNNEISEKSEIFDDQFSVERPDGSNFTLKIRSTKLEDSAMYFCASSEVRGSTGELFFGEGSRLTVL.

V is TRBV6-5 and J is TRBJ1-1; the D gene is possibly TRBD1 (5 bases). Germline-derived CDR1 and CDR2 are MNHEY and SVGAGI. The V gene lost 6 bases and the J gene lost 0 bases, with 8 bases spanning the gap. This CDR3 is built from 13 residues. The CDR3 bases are TGTGCCAGCAGGAGACAGATGAACACTGAAGCTTTCTTT. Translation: CASRRQMNTEAFF.

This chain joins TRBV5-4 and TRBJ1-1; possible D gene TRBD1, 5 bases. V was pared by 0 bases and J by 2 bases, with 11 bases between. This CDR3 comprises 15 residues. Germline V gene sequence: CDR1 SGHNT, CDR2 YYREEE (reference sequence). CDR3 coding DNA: TGTGCCAGCAGCTTGGTGGGTAGGGGAAACACTGAAGCTTTCTTT. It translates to CASSLVGRGNTEAFF.